This T cell receptor (beta chain) comes out of a study of blood T cells in healthy people across ages. Whole-study context: In model experiments, template switching was able to capture about one barcoded beta molecule for every two T cells that were present. General observations from the study: Without sorted subsets, naive and antigen-experienced compartments could not be conclusively compared. Diversity figures based on one million T cells were deemed too low. Greater diversity and more naive CD4+ cells were seen in long-lived donors than in aged donors.

Regarding this clonotype: What it recognizes is unknown.

For the second PCR, which ran for about 6 to 11 cycles, a sample-barcoded 5' primer and a J-beta primer mix were used. MiXCR was run by TCRdb on the 5' RACE reads, yielding one entry per CDR3 protein. The profile shows approximately 810,000 distinct CDR3 sequences, around 36% of them singletons. The sequence derives from a man younger than 30 in good health. Sequenced material: blood.

The CDR3 is CASSQDVTGGQDEQFF. CDR3 sequence (DNA): TGTGCCAGCAGCCAAGATGTGACAGGGGGCCAGGATGAGCAGTTCTTC. This chain joins TRBV4-2 and TRBJ2-1; 10 nucleotides agree with TRBD1. CDR3 length: 16 amino acids. Trimming cost V 0 bases and J 8 bases; bases outside gene matches: 7. Germline CDR1 reads LGHNA; CDR2 reads YNFKEQ.